Here is one T cell receptor beta chain with its context. Its antigen is unidentified. These data belong to a study of CD8+ T cells in alopecia areata. Study conclusions and caveats: Treatment with tofacitinib significantly lowered scalp clonality and reduced expanded CD8+ clones among the top 100.

Investigators isolated RNA and reverse transcribed it into cDNA to act as the sequencing template. Measured with immunoSEQ multiplex PCR; TCRdb has only the in-frame clones, and not every one. The sample has about 180,000 clones, roughly 50% seen once; the top ten hold 11%. Noted treatment: oral pan-JAK inhibitor, 5-10 mg twice daily. The sequencing here drew on CD8+ T cells sorted from blood, taken at week 24, from a patient treated with tofacitinib. This TCR was sampled from a human donor with alopecia areata.

CDR3 residues: CASSYSNTHNEQFF. The CDR3 DNA follows: TGTGCCAGCAGTTACTCGAACACCCACAATGAGCAGTTCTTC. The chain employs TRBV6-5 and TRBJ2-1; D call uncertain. The CDR3 sequence is 14 residues long. Per the germline V gene, CDR1 is MNHEY and CDR2 is SVGAGI. Trimming pared 0 bases from V and 5 bases from J, leaving 8 bases between.